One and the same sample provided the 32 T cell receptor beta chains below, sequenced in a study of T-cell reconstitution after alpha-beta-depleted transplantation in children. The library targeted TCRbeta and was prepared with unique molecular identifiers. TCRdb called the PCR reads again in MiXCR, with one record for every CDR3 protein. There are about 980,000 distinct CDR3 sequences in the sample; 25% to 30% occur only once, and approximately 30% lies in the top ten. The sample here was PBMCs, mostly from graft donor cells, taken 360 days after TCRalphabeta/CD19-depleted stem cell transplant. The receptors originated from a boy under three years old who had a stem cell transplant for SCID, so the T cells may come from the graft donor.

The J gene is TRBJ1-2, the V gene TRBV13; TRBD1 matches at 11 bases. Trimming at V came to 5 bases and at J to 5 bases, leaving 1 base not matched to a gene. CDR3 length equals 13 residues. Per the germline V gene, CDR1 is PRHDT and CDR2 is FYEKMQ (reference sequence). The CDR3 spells CASSGQGAYGYTF. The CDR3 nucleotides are TGTGCCAGCAGCGGACAGGGGGCTTATGGCTACACCTTC.

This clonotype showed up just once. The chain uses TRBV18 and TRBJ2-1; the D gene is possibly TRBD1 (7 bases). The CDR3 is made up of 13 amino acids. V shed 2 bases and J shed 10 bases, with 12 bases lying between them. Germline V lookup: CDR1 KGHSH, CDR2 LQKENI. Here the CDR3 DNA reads TGTGCCAGCTCACCAGGGCGGGACAGCGAGCAGTTCTTC. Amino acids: CASSPGRDSEQFF.

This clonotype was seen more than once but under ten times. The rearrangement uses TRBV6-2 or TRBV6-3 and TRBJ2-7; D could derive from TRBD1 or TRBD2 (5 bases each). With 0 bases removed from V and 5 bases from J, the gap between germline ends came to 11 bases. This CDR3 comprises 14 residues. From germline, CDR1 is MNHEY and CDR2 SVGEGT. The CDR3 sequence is CASSYSRGGDEQYF. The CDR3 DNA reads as TGTGCCAGCAGTTACTCGAGGGGTGGCGACGAGCAGTACTTC.

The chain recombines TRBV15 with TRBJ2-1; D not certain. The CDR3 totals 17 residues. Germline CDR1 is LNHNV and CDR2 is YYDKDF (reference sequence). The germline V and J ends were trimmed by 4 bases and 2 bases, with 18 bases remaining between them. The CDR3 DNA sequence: TGTGCCACCAGCAAAGAGACGTGGGCAGTCCCCTACAATGAGCAGTTCTTC. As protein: CATSKETWAVPYNEQFF.

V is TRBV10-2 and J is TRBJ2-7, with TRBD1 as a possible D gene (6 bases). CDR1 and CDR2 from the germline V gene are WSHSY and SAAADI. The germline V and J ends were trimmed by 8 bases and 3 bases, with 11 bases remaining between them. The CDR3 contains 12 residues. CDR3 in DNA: TGCGCCAGCGCAGGGGATTACTACGAGCAGTACTTC. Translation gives CASAGDYYEQYF.

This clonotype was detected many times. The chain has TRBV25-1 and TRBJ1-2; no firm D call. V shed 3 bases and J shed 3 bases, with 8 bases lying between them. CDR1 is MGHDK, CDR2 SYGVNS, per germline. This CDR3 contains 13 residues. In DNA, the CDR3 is TGTGCCAGCAGTGATCACGGACACTATGGCTACACCTTC. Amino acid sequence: CASSDHGHYGYTF.

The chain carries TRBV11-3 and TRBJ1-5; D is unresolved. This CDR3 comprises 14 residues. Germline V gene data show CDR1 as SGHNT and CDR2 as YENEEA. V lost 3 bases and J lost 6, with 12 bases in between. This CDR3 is CASSFHLTPQPQHF. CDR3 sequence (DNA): TGTGCCAGCAGCTTCCACCTCACACCTCAGCCCCAGCATTTT.

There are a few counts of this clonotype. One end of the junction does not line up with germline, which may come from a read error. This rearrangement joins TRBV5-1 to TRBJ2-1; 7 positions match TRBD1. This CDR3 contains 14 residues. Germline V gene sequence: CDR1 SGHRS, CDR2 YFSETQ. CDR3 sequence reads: CASSTRTGYHEQFF. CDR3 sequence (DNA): TGCGCCAGCAGCACAAGGACAGGCTACCATGAGCAGTTCTTC.

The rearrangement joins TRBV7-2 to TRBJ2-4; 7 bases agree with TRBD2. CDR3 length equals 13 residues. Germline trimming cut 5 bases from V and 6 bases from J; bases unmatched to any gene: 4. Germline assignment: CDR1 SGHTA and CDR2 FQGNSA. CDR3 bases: TGTGCCAGCAGCCTCGTAGCGGGAAACATTCAGTACTTC. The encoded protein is CASSLVAGNIQYF.

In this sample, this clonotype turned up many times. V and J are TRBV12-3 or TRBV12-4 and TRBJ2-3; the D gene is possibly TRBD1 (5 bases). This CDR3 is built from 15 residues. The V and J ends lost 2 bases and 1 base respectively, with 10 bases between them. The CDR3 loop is CASSLTGRGTDTQYF. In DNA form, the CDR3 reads TGTGCCAGCAGTTTAACGGGCAGGGGCACAGATACGCAGTATTTT.

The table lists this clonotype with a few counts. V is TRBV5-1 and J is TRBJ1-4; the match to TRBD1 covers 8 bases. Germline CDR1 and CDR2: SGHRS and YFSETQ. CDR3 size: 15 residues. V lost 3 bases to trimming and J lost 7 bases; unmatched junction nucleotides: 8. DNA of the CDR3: TGCGCCAGCAGCTACGGCGGACAGGGCCCTGAAAAACTGTTTTTT. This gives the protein CASSYGGQGPEKLFF.

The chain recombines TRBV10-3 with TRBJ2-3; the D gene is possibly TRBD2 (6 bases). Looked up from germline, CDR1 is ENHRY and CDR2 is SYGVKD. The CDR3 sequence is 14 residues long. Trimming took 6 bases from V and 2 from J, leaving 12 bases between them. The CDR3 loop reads CAISRLGTTDTQYF. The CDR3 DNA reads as TGTGCCATCAGCCGACTAGGGACCACAGATACGCAGTATTTT.

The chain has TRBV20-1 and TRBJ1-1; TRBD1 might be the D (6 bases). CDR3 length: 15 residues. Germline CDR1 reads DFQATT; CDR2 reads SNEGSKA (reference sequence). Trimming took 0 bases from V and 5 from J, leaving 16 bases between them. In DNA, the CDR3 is TGCAGTGCTAGAGATGGTTGGGGGGCGTATACTGAAGCTTTCTTT. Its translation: CSARDGWGAYTEAFF.

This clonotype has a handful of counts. This CDR3 is CASSGGQTGSYEQYF. In DNA form, the CDR3 reads TGTGCCAGCAGTGGGGGGCAGACCGGCTCCTACGAGCAGTACTTC. The gene calls are TRBV2 and TRBJ2-7; D perhaps matches TRBD1 (6 bases). This CDR3 comprises 15 residues. The V gene's germline CDR1 is SNHLY and CDR2 FYNNEI. Trimming removed 4 bases from V and 0 bases from J, with 13 bases in between.

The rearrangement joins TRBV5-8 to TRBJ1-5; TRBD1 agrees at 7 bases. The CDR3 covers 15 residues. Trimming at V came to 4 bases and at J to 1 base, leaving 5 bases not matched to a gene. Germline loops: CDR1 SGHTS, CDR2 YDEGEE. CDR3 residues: CASSRGRGSNQPQHF. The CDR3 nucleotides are TGTGCCAGCAGCCGGGGCAGGGGGAGCAATCAGCCCCAGCATTTT.

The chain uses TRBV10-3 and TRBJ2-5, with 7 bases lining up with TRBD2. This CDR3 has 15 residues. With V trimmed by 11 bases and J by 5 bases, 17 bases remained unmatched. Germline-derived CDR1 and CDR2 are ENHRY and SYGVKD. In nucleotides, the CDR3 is TGTGCCGCGTCCCTAGGCGGGGGTAGTGCGGAGACCCAGTACTTC. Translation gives CAASLGGGSAETQYF.

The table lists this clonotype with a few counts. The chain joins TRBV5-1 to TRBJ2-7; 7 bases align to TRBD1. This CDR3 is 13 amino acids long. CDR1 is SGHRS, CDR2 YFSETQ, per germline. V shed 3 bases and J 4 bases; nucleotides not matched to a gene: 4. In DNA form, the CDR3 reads TGCGCCAGCAGCTGGGGGACAGAGTACGAGCAGTACTTC. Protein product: CASSWGTEYEQYF.

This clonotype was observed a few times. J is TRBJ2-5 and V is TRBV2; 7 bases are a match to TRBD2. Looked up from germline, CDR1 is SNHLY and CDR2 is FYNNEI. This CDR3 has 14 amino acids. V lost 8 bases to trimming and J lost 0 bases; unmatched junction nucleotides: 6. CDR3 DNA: TGTGCCAGCGGGGCGGGGGTCAACCAAGAGACCCAGTACTTC. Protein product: CASGAGVNQETQYF.

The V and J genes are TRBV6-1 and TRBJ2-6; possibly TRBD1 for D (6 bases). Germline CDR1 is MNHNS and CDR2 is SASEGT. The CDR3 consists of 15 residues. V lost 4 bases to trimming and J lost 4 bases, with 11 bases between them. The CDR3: CASSGGLGGANVLTF. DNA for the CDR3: TGTGCCAGCAGTGGGGGGCTGGGGGGGGCCAACGTCCTGACTTTC.

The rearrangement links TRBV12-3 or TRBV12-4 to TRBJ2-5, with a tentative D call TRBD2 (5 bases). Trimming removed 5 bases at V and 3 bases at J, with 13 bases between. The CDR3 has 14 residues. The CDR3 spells CASSLRTEKETQYF. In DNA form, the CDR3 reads TGTGCCAGCAGTCTCCGGACTGAAAAAGAGACCCAGTACTTC.

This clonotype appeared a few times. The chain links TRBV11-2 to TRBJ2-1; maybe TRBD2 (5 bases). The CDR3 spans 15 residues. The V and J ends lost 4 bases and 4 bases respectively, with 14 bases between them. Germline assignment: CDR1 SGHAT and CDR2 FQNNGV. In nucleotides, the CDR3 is TGTGCCAGCAGCTCACGAGGGCTACTTTACAATGAGCAGTTCTTC. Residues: CASSSRGLLYNEQFF.

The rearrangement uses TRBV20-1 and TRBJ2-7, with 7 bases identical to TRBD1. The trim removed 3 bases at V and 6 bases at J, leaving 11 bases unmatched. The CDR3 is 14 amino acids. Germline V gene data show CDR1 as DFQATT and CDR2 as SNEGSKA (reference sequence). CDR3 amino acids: CSASVGQGVREQYF. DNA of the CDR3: TGCAGTGCTAGTGTCGGGCAGGGGGTCCGCGAGCAGTACTTC.

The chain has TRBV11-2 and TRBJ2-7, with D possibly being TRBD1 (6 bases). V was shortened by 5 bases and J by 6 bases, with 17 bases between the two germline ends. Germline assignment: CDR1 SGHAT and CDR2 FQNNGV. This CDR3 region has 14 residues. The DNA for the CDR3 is TGTGCCAGCAGCCCTAACGTGGGGGCGCGCGAGCAGTACTTC. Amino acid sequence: CASSPNVGAREQYF.

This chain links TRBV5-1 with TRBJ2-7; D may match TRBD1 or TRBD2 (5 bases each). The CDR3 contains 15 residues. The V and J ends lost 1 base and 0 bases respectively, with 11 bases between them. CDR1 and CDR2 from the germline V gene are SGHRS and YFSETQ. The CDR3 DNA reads TGCGCCAGCAGCTTGTGGGCCGGGACCTCCTACGAGCAGTACTTC. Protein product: CASSLWAGTSYEQYF. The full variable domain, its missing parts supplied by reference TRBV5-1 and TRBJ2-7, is KAGVTQTPRYLIKTRGQQVTLSCSPISGHRSVSWYQQTPGQGLQFLFEYFSETQRNKGNFPGRFSGRQFSNSRSEMNVSTLELGDSALYLCASSLWAGTSYEQYFGPGTRLTVT.

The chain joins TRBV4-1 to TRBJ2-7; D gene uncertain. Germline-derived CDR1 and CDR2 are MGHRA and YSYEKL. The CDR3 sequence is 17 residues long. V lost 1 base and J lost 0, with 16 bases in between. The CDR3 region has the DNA TGCGCCAGCAGCCAAGTCCCCGGATTAGCCTACTCCTACGAGCAGTACTTC. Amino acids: CASSQVPGLAYSYEQYF.

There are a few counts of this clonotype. CDR3 nucleotides: TGTGCCAGCAGTTCGGCATTAATGTGGCGGGGGCTCACAGATACGCAGTATTTT. Translated, it gives CASSSALMWRGLTDTQYF. The genes are TRBV27 and TRBJ2-3; TRBD2 might be the D (7 bases). Germline V gene sequence: CDR1 MNHEY, CDR2 SMNVEV (reference sequence). V shed 4 bases and J shed 2 bases, with 22 bases lying between them. The CDR3 covers 18 residues.

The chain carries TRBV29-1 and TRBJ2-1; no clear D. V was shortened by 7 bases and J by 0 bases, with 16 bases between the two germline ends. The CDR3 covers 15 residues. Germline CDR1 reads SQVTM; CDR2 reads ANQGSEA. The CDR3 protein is CSGSEFWGSYNEQFF. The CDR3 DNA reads TGCAGCGGATCGGAATTCTGGGGCTCCTACAATGAGCAGTTCTTC.

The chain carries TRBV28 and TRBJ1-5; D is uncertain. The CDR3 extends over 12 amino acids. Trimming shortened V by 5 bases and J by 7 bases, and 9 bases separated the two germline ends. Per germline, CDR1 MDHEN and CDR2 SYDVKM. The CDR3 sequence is CASSRLKQPQHF. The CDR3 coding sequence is TGTGCCAGCAGTCGCCTTAAACAGCCCCAGCATTTT.

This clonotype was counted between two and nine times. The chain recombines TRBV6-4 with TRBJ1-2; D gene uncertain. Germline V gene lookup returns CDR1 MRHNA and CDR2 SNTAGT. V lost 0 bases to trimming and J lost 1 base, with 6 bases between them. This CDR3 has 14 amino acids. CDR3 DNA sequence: TGTGCCAGCAGTGACTCCCAGATTAACTATGGCTACACCTTC. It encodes CASSDSQINYGYTF.

The chain's CDR3 is CASSRGGGVRDNEQFF. The CDR3 nucleotides read TGTGCCAGCAGCCGCGGCGGGGGGGTAAGGGACAATGAGCAGTTCTTC. The V and J genes are TRBV4-2 and TRBJ2-1, with 9 bases matching TRBD2. The germline gives CDR1 LGHNA, CDR2 YNFKEQ. V was pared by 4 bases and J by 5 bases, with 9 bases of the junction left unmatched. This CDR3 region has 16 residues.

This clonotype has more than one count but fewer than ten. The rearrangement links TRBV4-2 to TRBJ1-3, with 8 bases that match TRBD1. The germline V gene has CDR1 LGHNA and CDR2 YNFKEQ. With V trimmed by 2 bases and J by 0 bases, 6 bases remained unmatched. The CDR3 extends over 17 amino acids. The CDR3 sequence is CASSQSRGPPSGNTIYF. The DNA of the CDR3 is TGTGCCAGCAGCCAAAGCAGGGGGCCCCCCTCTGGAAACACCATATATTTT.

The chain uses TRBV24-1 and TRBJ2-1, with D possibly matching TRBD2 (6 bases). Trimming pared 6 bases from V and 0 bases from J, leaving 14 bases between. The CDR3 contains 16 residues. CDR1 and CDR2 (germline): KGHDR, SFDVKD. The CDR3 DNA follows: TGTGCCACCAGTTCATGGGACTCCTCCTCCTACAATGAGCAGTTCTTC. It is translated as CATSSWDSSSYNEQFF.